Presented here are 28 T cell receptor beta chains from one specimen sequenced in a study of T cells in Graves' hyperthyroidism and ophthalmopathy. TCR beta CDR3 sequences were amplified from RNA transcripts. In the first-round RT-PCR of the TCR CDR3, the HTBI primer set was used. TCRdb used MiXCR to reprocess the multiplex PCR reads, holding one entry per CDR3 protein. Of hundreds of thousands of distinct CDR3 sequences listed, about 45% are singletons. The sequencing sample was made of peripheral blood or thyroid tissue (not recorded which). These receptor sequences come from an adult man with Graves' disease, either hyperthyroidism or ophthalmopathy (not recorded which).

A few counts support this clonotype. The rearrangement links TRBV29-1 to TRBJ1-3; 8 bases fit TRBD1. The J segment lost 7 bases and the V segment lost 4 bases, leaving 6 bases of the junction unmatched. Germline V gene sequence: CDR1 SQVTM, CDR2 ANQGSEA. The CDR3 has 13 residues. The CDR3 DNA is TGCAGCGTTGGACAGGGGTGGACGAACACCATATATTTT. This gives the protein CSVGQGWTNTIYF.

This clonotype was seen more than once but under ten times. The gene calls are TRBV6-5 and TRBJ2-7; 7 bases align to TRBD2. V dropped 7 bases and J dropped 5; count of bases not matched to a gene: 11. Germline loops: CDR1 MNHEY, CDR2 SVGAGI. The CDR3 extends over 14 amino acids. CDR3 sequence reads: CASIRVLAAHEQYF. Written as DNA, the CDR3 is TGTGCCAGCATTCGGGTCCTAGCGGCACACGAGCAGTACTTC.

The V gene is TRBV29-1, the J gene TRBJ1-1, with a tentative D call TRBD1 (5 bases). In germline, CDR1 is SQVTM, CDR2 ANQGSEA. Trimming shortened V by 8 bases and J by 5 bases, and 15 bases separated the two germline ends. There are 12 residues in the CDR3. This CDR3 is CSQAGVGTEAFF. For the CDR3, the DNA is TGCAGCCAGGCGGGGGTTGGTACTGAAGCTTTCTTT.

V gene TRBV10-3 combines with J gene TRBJ1-1; D unclear. The V and J ends lost 2 bases and 2 bases respectively, with 6 bases between them. Germline V gene lookup returns CDR1 ENHRY and CDR2 SYGVKD. The CDR3 totals 13 residues. The CDR3 protein is CAISEDFNTEAFF. The CDR3 DNA reads as TGTGCCATCAGTGAGGACTTTAACACTGAAGCTTTCTTT.

The chain carries TRBV7-9 and TRBJ2-3, with D unclear. This CDR3 contains 11 residues. Trimming removed 3 bases at V and 5 bases at J, with 3 bases between. Germline-derived CDR1 and CDR2 are SEHNR and FQNEAQ (reference sequence). CDR3 loop: CASSFVDTQYF. Here the CDR3 DNA reads TGTGCCAGCAGCTTTGTAGATACGCAGTATTTT.

As concerns this clonotype: A junction end diverges from the germline sequence, so it may reflect a read error. The rearrangement joins TRBV7-9 to TRBJ2-7; D might be TRBD1 or TRBD2, each matching 5 bases. CDR3 length: 14 amino acids. Germline-derived CDR1 and CDR2 are SEHNR and FQNEAQ (reference sequence). This CDR3 is CASSLWGFDNEQYF. CDR3 bases: TGCGCCAGCAGCTTGTGGGGGTTCGACAACGAGCAGTACTTC.

This clonotype was counted many times. The chain combines TRBV19 with TRBJ2-5; D call uncertain. CDR3 size: 14 residues. Germline values: CDR1 LNHDA, CDR2 SQIVND (reference sequence). The ends were cut back, 10 bases at V and 3 bases at J, with 18 bases in the middle. CDR3 bases: TGTGCCACCAAGTATAGGGCAGAAGAAGAGACCCAGTACTTC. This gives the protein CATKYRAEEETQYF.

This clonotype was recorded at least ten times. The chain recombines TRBV24-1 with TRBJ2-7, with a weak D call TRBD1 (6 bases). Looked up from germline, CDR1 is KGHDR and CDR2 is SFDVKD. V was shortened by 6 bases and J by 0 bases, with 11 bases between the two germline ends. The CDR3 contains 14 residues. Here the CDR3 reads CATSRTESSYEQYF. The CDR3 DNA is TGTGCCACCAGTCGGACAGAGAGCTCCTACGAGCAGTACTTC.

The V call is TRBV2, the J call TRBJ1-2; 7 bases align to TRBD1. J was trimmed by 4 bases and V by 6 bases; bases with no gene match: 11. Looked up from germline, CDR1 is SNHLY and CDR2 is FYNNEI. The CDR3 sequence is 15 residues long. CDR3 DNA sequence: TGTGCCAGCAGCTTAGGTCAGGGGGTGGGCTATGGCTACACCTTC. Protein product: CASSLGQGVGYGYTF.

This clonotype was detected a few times. CDR3 residues: CASSLGLSEIEAFF. CDR3 sequence (DNA): TGCGCCAGCAGCTTGGGACTATCCGAGATTGAAGCTTTCTTT. The V and J genes are TRBV5-1 and TRBJ1-1; D is unclear. Germline V gives CDR1 SGHRS, CDR2 YFSETQ. The ends were cut back, 0 bases at V and 7 bases at J, with 13 bases in the middle. There are 14 residues in the CDR3.

This clonotype was recorded at least ten times. The chain couples TRBV7-9 to TRBJ1-2; D is ambiguous. The V end lost 0 bases, the J end lost 6 bases, and 11 bases lay between the germline ends. The V gene's germline CDR1 is SEHNR and CDR2 FQNEAQ (reference sequence). This CDR3 has 14 amino acids. The CDR3 sequence is CASSLARGVDGYTF. In DNA, the CDR3 is TGTGCCAGCAGCTTAGCGCGTGGGGTTGATGGCTACACCTTC.

About this clonotype itself: One junction end does not reproduce the germline sequence, and a read error may be involved. The rearrangement joins TRBV7-2 to TRBJ1-6, with D perhaps matching TRBD1 (5 bases). Germline loops: CDR1 SGHTA, CDR2 FQGNSA. The CDR3 totals 15 residues. The CDR3 DNA follows: TGCGCCAGCAGCCAAGTGGAACAGGATAATTCACCCCTCCACTTT. It translates to CASSQVEQDNSPLHF.

This chain joins TRBV10-3 and TRBJ2-7; D possibly corresponds to TRBD2 (5 bases). Trimming took off 10 bases at V and 4 bases at J, with 11 bases between the two ends. Looked up from germline, CDR1 is ENHRY and CDR2 is SYGVKD. This CDR3 has 11 amino acids. CDR3 protein: CATKEAYEQYF. CDR3 bases: TGTGCCACCAAGGAGGCTTACGAGCAGTACTTC.

This clonotype appeared many times. The V gene is TRBV7-9, the J gene TRBJ2-5; possible D gene TRBD1, 5 bases. Between the trimmed V and J ends, which lost 5 bases and 2 bases, there was a span of 9 bases. The CDR3 is made up of 13 amino acids. CDR1 and CDR2 from the germline V gene are SEHNR and FQNEAQ (reference sequence). The CDR3 is CASSPDIQETQYF. The CDR3 nucleotides read TGTGCCAGCAGCCCGGACATTCAAGAGACCCAGTACTTC.

This clonotype turned up a few times. The chain's CDR3 is CASSYKVGYGYTF. The CDR3 DNA is TGTGCCAGCAGTTACAAAGTCGGCTATGGCTACACCTTC. The chain has TRBV6-1 and TRBJ1-2; D unclear. The V and J ends lost 5 bases and 4 bases respectively, with 11 bases between them. This CDR3 comprises 13 residues. The germline gives CDR1 MNHNS, CDR2 SASEGT.

This clonotype was found many times. The V and J genes are TRBV15 and TRBJ2-5; no clear D. Trimming left V 0 bases short and J 0 bases short, with 14 bases between. This CDR3 is built from 17 residues. The germline V gene has CDR1 LNHNV and CDR2 YYDKDF (reference sequence). Here the CDR3 DNA reads TGTGCCACCAGCAGAGATGCGCCTCTACAGTACCAAGAGACCCAGTACTTC. It encodes CATSRDAPLQYQETQYF.

The V gene is TRBV5-1, the J gene TRBJ1-2; D is perhaps TRBD1 (5 bases). This CDR3 comprises 13 residues. Germline V CDR1 and CDR2: SGHRS, YFSETQ. The V and J ends lost 5 bases and 3 bases respectively, with 11 bases between them. The CDR3 bases are TGCGCCAGCAGTGGGGACGGATACTATGGCTACACCTTC. Its translation: CASSGDGYYGYTF.

This clonotype was picked up many times. V usage is TRBV25-1 and J usage is TRBJ1-5, with D hard to call. In germline, CDR1 is MGHDK, CDR2 SYGVNS. Trimming removed 0 bases at V and 3 bases at J, with 9 bases between. The CDR3 is made up of 15 amino acids. CDR3 protein: CASSEYGHSNQPQHF. Written as DNA, the CDR3 is TGTGCCAGCAGTGAATACGGGCATTCCAATCAGCCCCAGCATTTT.

V and J are TRBV25-1 and TRBJ1-1, with 12 bases that match TRBD1. Germline trimming cut 11 bases from V and 5 bases from J; bases unmatched to any gene: 9. The CDR3 totals 14 residues. Germline CDR1 is MGHDK and CDR2 is SYGVNS. CDR3 sequence (DNA): TGTGCCCAACGAGGGACAGGGGGCGATACTGAAGCTTTCTTT. Encoded protein: CAQRGTGGDTEAFF.

This clonotype was observed a few times. V is TRBV25-1 and J is TRBJ1-1; perhaps TRBD1 as D (6 bases). The V gene's germline CDR1 is MGHDK and CDR2 SYGVNS. V was clipped by 8 bases and J by 0 bases, with 13 bases between them. This CDR3 spans 14 amino acids. This CDR3 reads CASVGGGMNTEAFF. The DNA of the CDR3 is TGTGCCAGCGTAGGGGGGGGCATGAACACTGAAGCTTTCTTT.

In this sample, this clonotype turned up a few times. The J gene is TRBJ2-5, the V gene TRBV12-3 or TRBV12-4; 9 bases match TRBD2. Losses at the gene ends were 6 bases for V and 5 bases for J; bases not matched to a gene: 13. This CDR3 has 16 amino acids. The CDR3 region is CASSRYDGLAGETQYF. CDR3 bases: TGTGCCAGCAGCCGATACGACGGGCTAGCGGGGGAGACCCAGTACTTC.

The rearrangement joins TRBV7-9 to TRBJ2-7; 9 nucleotides match TRBD1. J lost 3 bases, V lost 4 bases, and 4 bases had no gene match. The CDR3 sequence is 14 residues long. In germline, CDR1 is SEHNR, CDR2 FQNEAQ (reference sequence). The CDR3 DNA follows: TGTGCCAGCAGCTCAACGACAGGGGGCTACGAGCAGTACTTC. Its translation: CASSSTTGGYEQYF.

V gene TRBV7-6 combines with J gene TRBJ1-2, with D perhaps matching TRBD1 (6 bases). Germline V gene sequence: CDR1 SGHVS, CDR2 FNYEAQ. V was clipped by 6 bases and J by 3 bases, with 11 bases between them. CDR3 length: 13 residues. In DNA form, the CDR3 reads TGTGCCAGCAGAGGACAGAGGGACTATGGCTACACCTTC. Encoded protein: CASRGQRDYGYTF.

Many counts were recorded for this clonotype. This sequence joins TRBV29-1 and TRBJ2-5, with D hard to call. Germline values: CDR1 SQVTM, CDR2 ANQGSEA. The CDR3 consists of 12 residues. V lost 2 bases to trimming and J lost 0 bases, with 4 bases between them. The chain's CDR3 is CSVEQNQETQYF. The CDR3 bases are TGCAGCGTTGAACAGAACCAAGAGACCCAGTACTTC.

This chain links TRBV7-9 with TRBJ1-6; no reliable D call. V was clipped by 5 bases and J by 9 bases, with 14 bases between them. CDR3 size: 14 residues. Per the germline V gene, CDR1 is SEHNR and CDR2 is FQNEAQ (reference sequence). CDR3 sequence (DNA): TGTGCCAGCAGCCTAGGCTGGGCGAGTTCACCCCTCCACTTT. Translating gives CASSLGWASSPLHF.

The chain carries TRBV7-9 and TRBJ2-7; 10 nucleotides match TRBD1. The ends lost 6 bases at V and 5 bases at J; junction bases unmatched: 10. In germline, CDR1 is SEHNR, CDR2 FQNEAQ (reference sequence). CDR3 length equals 15 residues. CDR3 residues: CASSFMTGGGNEQYF. CDR3 DNA: TGTGCCAGCAGTTTTATGACAGGGGGCGGGAACGAGCAGTACTTC.

The V gene is TRBV6-5, the J gene TRBJ2-5; TRBD2 might be the D (5 bases). Germline CDR1 and CDR2: MNHEY and SVGAGI. This CDR3 region has 13 residues. Trimming took 10 bases from V and 1 from J, leaving 13 bases between them. In DNA form, the CDR3 reads TGTGCCACCCAAACTAGTGGCCAAGAGACCCAGTACTTC. Translated: CATQTSGQETQYF.

The chain has TRBV7-9 and TRBJ1-1; 7 bases line up with TRBD1. The germline V gene encodes CDR1 SEHNR and CDR2 FQNEAQ (reference sequence). This CDR3 comprises 15 residues. The trim removed 3 bases at V and 1 base at J, leaving 5 bases unmatched. CDR3 sequence reads: CASSFRDRWNTEAFF. The CDR3 bases are TGTGCCAGCAGCTTCCGGGACAGATGGAACACTGAAGCTTTCTTT.